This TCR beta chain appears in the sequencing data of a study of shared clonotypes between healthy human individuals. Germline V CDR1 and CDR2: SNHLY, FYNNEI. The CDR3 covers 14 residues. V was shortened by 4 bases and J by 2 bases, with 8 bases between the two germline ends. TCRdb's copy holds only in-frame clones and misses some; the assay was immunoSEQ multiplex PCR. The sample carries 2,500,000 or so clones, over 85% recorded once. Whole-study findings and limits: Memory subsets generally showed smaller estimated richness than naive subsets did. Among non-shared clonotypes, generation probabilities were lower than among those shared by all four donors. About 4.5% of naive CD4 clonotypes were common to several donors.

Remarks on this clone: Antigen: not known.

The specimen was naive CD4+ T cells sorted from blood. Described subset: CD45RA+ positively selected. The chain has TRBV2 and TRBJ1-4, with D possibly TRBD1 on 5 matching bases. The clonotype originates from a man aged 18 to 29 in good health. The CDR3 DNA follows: TGTGCCAGCAGTGTAAGGGGTACTAATGAAAAACTGTTTTTT. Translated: CASSVRGTNEKLFF.